This TCR beta chain emerged from a study of CD8 T cells in Susac syndrome (dated by TCRdb to the late 2010s). Concerning the study at large: The study used repertoire sequencing to test whether antigen drove CD8+ T cell activation and differentiation in Susac syndrome. The study compared CD8+ T cell repertoire clonality among 12 healthy donors, around 14 Susac syndrome patients and some 16 multiple sclerosis patients. Overall study results and their limits: The number of individuals in the TCR sequencing and HLA analysis was acknowledged as relatively small.

Peripheral blood CD8+ and CD4+ T cells from healthy donors, Susac syndrome patients and multiple sclerosis patients were profiled by high-throughput TCR beta sequencing. The multiple sclerosis controls were treatment-naive patients whose relapsing-remitting disease, either stable or active, fulfilled the revised McDonald criteria. Bulk CD8+ and CD4+ T cells were purified magnetically by negative isolation, whereas CD8+ TEMRA cells were enriched by FACS. Blood was drawn into EDTA tubes, processed within 24 hours, and PBMCs were isolated by density gradient centrifugation. PBMCs intended for TCR sequencing were cryopreserved in liquid nitrogen and were subsequently thawed in a 37 degrees C water bath. The sorted or isolated CD4+, CD8+ and CD8+ TEMRA cells reached a purity of at least 90%. From the cysteine up to the phenylalanine, the CDR3 has a length of 14 residues. Just the 42-base CDR3 DNA is kept, in frame starting at base 1. From a lookup of the germline V gene, CDR1 and CDR2 are SQVTM and ANQGSEA. Relative to germline, V is missing 6 bases and J is missing 5 bases, with 12 bases of the junction outside any gene match.

On this clonotype: No cognate antigen has been identified for it. The record has no base qualities; no much larger clone is one base away.

RNA was extracted using the RNeasy kit, and roughly 0.45 to 1 microgram was reverse transcribed with random hexamers. TCR beta CDR3 regions were amplified with the immunoSEQ multiplex PCR assay covering 54 Vbeta and 13 Jbeta segments. Bias from PCR amplification was corrected by using a synthetic template baseline for primer optimization and for computational correction. Per the source publication's procedure: Reads were annotated to V, D and J genes per IMGT and analyzed with immunoSEQ Analyzer, keeping only productive sequences. Clonality was calculated as one minus the Shannon entropy normalized by log2 of the number of productive unique sequences. For each patient and control, public and private clones were evaluated among the 100 most prevalent clones. Clones were defined as Susac-specific if absent from the healthy and MS cohorts, from around 1,100 published viral clones and from other ImmuneACCESS disease sequences. TCRdb passed the public sequencing reads through fastp at Q25 and MiXCR, retaining productive beta sequences. Each record represents a unique CDR3 protein, reported with the most common genes and DNA among its rows. The authors' filters were not applied to this entry. Recorded for this sample are 150,000 to 160,000 distinct CDR3 sequences; nearly 97% of them occurred a single time. Together, the top ten hold approximately 0.15% of the sample.

Sequenced sample: CD8+ T cells from PBMCs. This clonotype was obtained from a human donor with multiple sclerosis. The chain is made from TRBV29-1 and TRBJ2-5, with 7 junctional bases fitting TRBD2. The CDR3 protein sequence reads: CSVDPLAFGETQYF. The DNA reads TGCAGCGTCGACCCACTAGCGTTTGGGGAGACCCAGTACTTC.